This T cell receptor (beta chain) was sequenced for a study of shared clonotypes between healthy human individuals. In the study overall: The donor group consisted of a couple of women and a few men, aged 18 to 49.

Participating donors were healthy, HIV-negative adults free of recent acute infections or vaccinations. Germline lookup yields CDR1 SGHTS and CDR2 YDEGEE. V was pared by 0 bases and J by 4 bases, with 10 bases between. CDR3 length: 14 amino acids. Sequencing was performed with immunoSEQ multiplex PCR; in TCRdb, only in-frame clones are kept and a portion is missing. Here the sample spans some 1.5 million clones, 95% to 99% being singletons. This clonotype was sampled from a man aged 30-40 years in good health. The sequenced sample was naive CD4+ T cells sorted from blood. The subset here: CD45RA+ positively selected. The chain is built from TRBV5-8 and TRBJ2-5; no definite D call. CDR3 sequence (DNA): TGTGCCAGCAGCTTGGTAGGAATAGGAGAGACCCAGTACTTC. Translation: CASSLVGIGETQYF.